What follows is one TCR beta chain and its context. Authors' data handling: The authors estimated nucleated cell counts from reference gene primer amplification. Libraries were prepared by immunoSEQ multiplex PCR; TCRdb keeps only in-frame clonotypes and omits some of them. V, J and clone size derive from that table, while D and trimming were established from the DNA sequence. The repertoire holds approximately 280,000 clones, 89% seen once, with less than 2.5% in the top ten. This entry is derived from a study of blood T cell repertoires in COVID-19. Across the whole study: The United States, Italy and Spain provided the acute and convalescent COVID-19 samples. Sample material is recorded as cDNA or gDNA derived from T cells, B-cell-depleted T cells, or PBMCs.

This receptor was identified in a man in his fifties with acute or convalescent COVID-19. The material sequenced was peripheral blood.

CDR3 sequence: CASSDRREKEAFF. The CDR3 DNA reads TGTGCCAGCAGTGACCGGCGGGAGAAGGAAGCTTTCTTT. This chain uses TRBV2 with TRBJ1-1, with D unresolved. The CDR3 covers 13 residues. Deletions cut 3 bases from V and 8 bases from J, with 13 bases between. Per the germline V gene, CDR1 is SNHLY and CDR2 is FYNNEI.